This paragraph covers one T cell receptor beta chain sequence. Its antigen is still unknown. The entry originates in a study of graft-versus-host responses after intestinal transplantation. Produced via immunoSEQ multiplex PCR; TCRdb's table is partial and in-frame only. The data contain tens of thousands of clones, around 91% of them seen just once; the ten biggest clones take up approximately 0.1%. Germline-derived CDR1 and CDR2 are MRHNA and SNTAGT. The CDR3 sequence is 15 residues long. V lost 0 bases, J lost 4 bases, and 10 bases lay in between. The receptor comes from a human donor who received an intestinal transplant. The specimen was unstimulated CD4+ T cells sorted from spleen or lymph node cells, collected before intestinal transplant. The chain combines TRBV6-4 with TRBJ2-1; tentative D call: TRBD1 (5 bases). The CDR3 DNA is TGTGCCAGCAGTGACTCAGGGGCCCCTTACAATGAGCAGTTCTTC. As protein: CASSDSGAPYNEQFF.